These 5 T cell receptor beta chains were sequenced from one sample in a study of Graves' ophthalmopathy and Graves' hyperthyroidism. Researchers took RNA transcripts and amplified TCR beta CDR3 regions from them. First-round RT-PCR relied on HTBI primers, and a second-round multiplex PCR came next. TCRdb independently ran MiXCR on the multiplex PCR reads; one entry per CDR3 protein. The profile shows about 1.1 million distinct CDR3 sequences, 36% of them singletons. The sequenced sample was peripheral blood or thyroid tissue (not recorded which). Receptor source: an adult man with Graves' hyperthyroidism.

V usage is TRBV2 and J usage is TRBJ2-6, with unresolved D. The CDR3 covers 15 residues. CDR1 and CDR2 (germline): SNHLY, FYNNEI. V was shortened by 6 bases and J by 2 bases, with 11 bases between the two germline ends. The CDR3 coding sequence is TGTGCCAGCAGCCTGTTGACCCCTGGGGCCAACGTCCTGACTTTC. It specifies CASSLLTPGANVLTF.

V gene TRBV4-1 combines with J gene TRBJ1-5; D is unclear. Trimming left V 4 bases short and J 3 bases short, with 16 bases between. This CDR3 spans 16 amino acids. In germline, CDR1 is MGHRA, CDR2 YSYEKL. The CDR3 sequence: CASSPDPVGYNQPQHF. As DNA, the CDR3 is TGCGCCAGCAGCCCTGATCCGGTGGGCTACAATCAGCCCCAGCATTTT.

This clonotype was observed a handful of times. The chain combines TRBV6-5 with TRBJ1-1; D is perhaps TRBD1 (6 bases). The CDR3 spans 11 residues. Trimming cost V 4 bases and J 12 bases, with 12 bases left between them. Per the germline V gene, CDR1 is MNHEY and CDR2 is SVGAGI. The CDR3 sequence: CASSSPGHSFF. DNA of the CDR3: TGTGCCAGCAGTTCTCCGGGACACTCTTTCTTT.

The V gene is TRBV7-2, the J gene TRBJ1-5; possibly TRBD1 for D (5 bases). Trimming left V 1 base short and J 7 bases short, with 14 bases between. Germline CDR1 SGHTA, CDR2 FQGNSA. This CDR3 comprises 15 residues. CDR3 sequence (DNA): TGTGCCAGCAGCTTAGACGGAGGGGTGGGACAGCCCCAGCATTTT. It is translated as CASSLDGGVGQPQHF.

This clonotype was seen many times. The chain is built from TRBV24-1 and TRBJ2-7, with TRBD1 matching over 9 bases. This CDR3 has 15 amino acids. The trim removed 3 bases at V and 5 bases at J, leaving 7 bases unmatched. Germline CDR1 and CDR2: KGHDR and SFDVKD. The CDR3 is CATSDPGTGFNEQYF. For the CDR3, the DNA is TGTGCCACCAGTGATCCGGGGACAGGGTTTAACGAGCAGTACTTC.